This note documents a single TCR beta chain sequence. Its antigen is still unknown. The data were obtained in a study of T cell repertoires in cytomegalovirus infection. Study as a whole: Carrying CMV and the relevant HLA type showed in public TCR beta signatures.

In TCRdb, the reads were re-called with MiXCR into one record per CDR3 protein. The repertoire consists of fewer than 550,000 distinct CDR3 sequences, with over 9% occurring once and the leading ten covering roughly 10%. CDR1 SGHDT and CDR2 YYEEEE come from the germline V gene. The CDR3 has 13 amino acids. The V end lost 7 bases, the J end lost 1 base, and 10 bases lay between the germline ends. Study findings and constraints: There were carriers of CMV plus the relevant HLA, and cumulative public TCR beta family frequency identified them. There were HLA-C-restricted CMV-specific TCR beta clonotypes dominating the ex vivo response.

This receptor was identified in a human donor in good health (CMV status not recorded). Some clones in this sample may be carry-over from other donors' samples. J is TRBJ2-3 and V is TRBV5-6; possibly TRBD2 for D (6 bases). Sequencing used PBMCs. The chain's CDR3 is CASGGTGTDTQYF. The CDR3 nucleotides read TGTGCCAGCGGGGGGACTGGCACAGATACGCAGTATTTT.